This TCR beta chain emerged from a study of blood T cells in healthy people across ages. Points from the study as a whole: Diversity estimated from one million T cells was considered an underestimate.

PCR was performed a second time for about 6 to 12 cycles using a sample-barcoded 5' primer and a J-beta primer mix. TCRdb re-called the 5' RACE reads with MiXCR, one entry per CDR3 protein. The table records 650,000 to 1,000,000 distinct CDR3 sequences, 36% of them present only once. About this clonotype itself: Its antigen is not known. A much larger clonotype is one base distant, so this may be a read error.

Sequences were obtained from blood. This TCR came from a man between 18 and 29 years old in good health.

The CDR3 DNA reads as TGCGCCAGCAGCCAAGATGTGAGCGGGGAGAACAATGAGCAGTTCTTC. As protein: CASSQDVSGENNEQFF. The rearrangement uses TRBV4-3 and TRBJ2-1; TRBD2 matches at 7 bases. This CDR3 has 16 amino acids. The germline V gene has CDR1 LGHNA and CDR2 YSLEER. Germline trimming cut 0 bases from V and 5 bases from J; bases unmatched to any gene: 7.